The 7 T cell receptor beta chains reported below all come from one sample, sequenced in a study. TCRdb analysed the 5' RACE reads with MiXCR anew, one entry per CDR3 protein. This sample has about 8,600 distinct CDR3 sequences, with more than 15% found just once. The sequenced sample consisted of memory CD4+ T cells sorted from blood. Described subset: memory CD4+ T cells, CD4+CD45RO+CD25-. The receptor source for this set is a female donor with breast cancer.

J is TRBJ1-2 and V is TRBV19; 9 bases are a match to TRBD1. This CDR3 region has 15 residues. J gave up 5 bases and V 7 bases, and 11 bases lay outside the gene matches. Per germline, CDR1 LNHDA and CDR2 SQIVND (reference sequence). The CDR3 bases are TGTGCCAGTACCCTCCGCCAGGGACAGGGATATGGCTACACCTTC. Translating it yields CASTLRQGQGYGYTF.

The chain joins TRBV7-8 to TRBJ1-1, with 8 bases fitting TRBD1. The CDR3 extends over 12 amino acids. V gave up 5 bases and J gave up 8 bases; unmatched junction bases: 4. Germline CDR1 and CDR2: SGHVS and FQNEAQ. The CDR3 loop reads CASSLRGQEAFF. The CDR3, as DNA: TGTGCCAGCAGCCTCAGGGGGCAGGAAGCTTTCTTT.

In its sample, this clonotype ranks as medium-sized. CDR3 DNA sequence: TGTGCCAGCAGTTTTGGGGATTACACTGAAGCTTTCTTT. Encoded protein: CASSFGDYTEAFF. V gene TRBV6-2 or TRBV6-3 combines with J gene TRBJ1-1; unclear D gene. Germline V gene lookup returns CDR1 MNHEY and CDR2 SVGEGT. The CDR3 extends over 13 amino acids. Trimming stripped 4 bases from V and 3 bases from J, with 9 bases between.

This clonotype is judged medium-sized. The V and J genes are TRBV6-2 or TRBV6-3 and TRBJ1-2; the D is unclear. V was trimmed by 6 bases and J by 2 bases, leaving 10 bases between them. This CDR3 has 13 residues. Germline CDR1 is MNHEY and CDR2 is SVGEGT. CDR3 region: CASSTDGNYGYTF. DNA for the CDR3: TGTGCCAGCAGCACCGACGGGAACTATGGCTACACCTTC.

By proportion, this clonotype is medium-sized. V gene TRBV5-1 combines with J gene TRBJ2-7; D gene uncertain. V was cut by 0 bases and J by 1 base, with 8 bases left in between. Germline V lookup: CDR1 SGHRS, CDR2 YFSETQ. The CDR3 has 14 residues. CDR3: CASSLDSVSYEQYF. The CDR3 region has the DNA TGCGCCAGCAGCTTGGATTCGGTATCCTACGAGCAGTACTTC.

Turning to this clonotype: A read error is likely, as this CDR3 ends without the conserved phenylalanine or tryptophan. CDR3 residues: CASSLSLAGTDTQYS. CDR3 in DNA: TGCGCCAGCAGCTTGTCTTTAGCGGGAACAGATACGCAGTATTCT. The chain recombines TRBV5-1 with TRBJ2-3; 8 nucleotides line up with TRBD2. Germline values: CDR1 SGHRS, CDR2 YFSETQ. The length of the CDR3 is 15 residues. J lost 3 bases, V lost 1 base, and 4 bases had no gene match.

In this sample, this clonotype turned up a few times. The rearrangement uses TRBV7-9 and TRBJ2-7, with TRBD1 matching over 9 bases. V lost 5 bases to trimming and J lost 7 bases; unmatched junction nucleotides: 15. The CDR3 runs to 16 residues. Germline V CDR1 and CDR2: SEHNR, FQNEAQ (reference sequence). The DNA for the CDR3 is TGTGCCAGCAGCCCAAGAACAGGGGGCGACGTCGGGGAGCAGTACTTC. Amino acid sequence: CASSPRTGGDVGEQYF.